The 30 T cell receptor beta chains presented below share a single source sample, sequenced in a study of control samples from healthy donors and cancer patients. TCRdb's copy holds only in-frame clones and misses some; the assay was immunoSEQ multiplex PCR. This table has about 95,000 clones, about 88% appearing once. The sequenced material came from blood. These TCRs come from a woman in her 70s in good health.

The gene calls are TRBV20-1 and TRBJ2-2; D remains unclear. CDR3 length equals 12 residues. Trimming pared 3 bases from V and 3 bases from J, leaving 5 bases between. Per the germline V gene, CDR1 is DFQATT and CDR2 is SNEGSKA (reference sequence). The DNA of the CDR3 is TGCAGTGCTAGTACAGACACCGGGGAGCTGTTTTTT. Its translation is CSASTDTGELFF.

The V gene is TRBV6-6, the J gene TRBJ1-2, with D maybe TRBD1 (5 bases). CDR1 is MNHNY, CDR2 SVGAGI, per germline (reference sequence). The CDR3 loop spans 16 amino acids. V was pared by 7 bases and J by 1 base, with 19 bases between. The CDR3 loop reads CASTKTSTGINYGYTF. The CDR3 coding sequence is TGTGCCAGCACCAAAACGAGTACAGGCATTAACTATGGCTACACCTTC.

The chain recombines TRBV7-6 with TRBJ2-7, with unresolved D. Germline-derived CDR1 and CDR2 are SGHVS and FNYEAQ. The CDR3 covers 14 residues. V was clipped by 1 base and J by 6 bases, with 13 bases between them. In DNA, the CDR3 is TGTGCCAGCAGCTTAGACTCATTTACCGGCGAGCAGTACTTC. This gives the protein CASSLDSFTGEQYF.

The CDR3 nucleotides are TGTGCCACCAGCAGACCGGGGCGGGACTCACGGGATCAGCCCCAGCATTTT. It encodes CATSRPGRDSRDQPQHF. The rearrangement uses TRBV15 and TRBJ1-5; TRBD1 is a possible D gene (5 bases). Trimming took off 2 bases at V and 5 bases at J, with 19 bases between the two ends. Looked up from germline, CDR1 is LNHNV and CDR2 is YYDKDF (reference sequence). CDR3 length: 17 residues.

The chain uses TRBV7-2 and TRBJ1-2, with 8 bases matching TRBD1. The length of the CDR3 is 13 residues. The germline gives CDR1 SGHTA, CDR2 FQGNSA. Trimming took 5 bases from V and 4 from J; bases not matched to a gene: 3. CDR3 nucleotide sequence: TGTGCCAGCAGCCGCGGGACAGGCTATGGCTACACCTTC. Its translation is CASSRGTGYGYTF.

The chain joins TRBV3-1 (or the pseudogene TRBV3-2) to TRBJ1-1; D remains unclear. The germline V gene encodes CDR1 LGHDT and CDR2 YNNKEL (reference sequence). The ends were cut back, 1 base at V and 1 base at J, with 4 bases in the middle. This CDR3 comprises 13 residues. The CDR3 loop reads CASSQGPNTEAFF. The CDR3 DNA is TGTGCCAGCAGCCAAGGGCCGAACACTGAAGCTTTCTTT.

The CDR3 DNA reads TGTGCCAGCAGCCAAGAAATCGGAGAAATCGCTGAAGCTTTCTTT. This codes for CASSQEIGEIAEAFF. This chain connects TRBV14 to TRBJ1-1, with D uncertain. The V and J ends lost 0 bases and 6 bases respectively, with 14 bases between them. Looked up from germline, CDR1 is SGHDN and CDR2 is FVKESK. CDR3 length equals 15 residues.

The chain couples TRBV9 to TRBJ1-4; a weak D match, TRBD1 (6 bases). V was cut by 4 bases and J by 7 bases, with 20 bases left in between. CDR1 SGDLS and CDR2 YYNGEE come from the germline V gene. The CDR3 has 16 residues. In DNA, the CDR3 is TGTGCCAGCAGCACCAGAACAGGTCCACAGGGTGAAAAACTGTTTTTT. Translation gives CASSTRTGPQGEKLFF.

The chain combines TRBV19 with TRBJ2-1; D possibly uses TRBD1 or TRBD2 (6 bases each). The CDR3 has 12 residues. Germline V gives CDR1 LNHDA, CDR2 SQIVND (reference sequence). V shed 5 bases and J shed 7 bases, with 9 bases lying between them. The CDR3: CASSLGGNEQFF. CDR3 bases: TGTGCCAGTAGTTTAGGGGGGAATGAGCAGTTCTTC.

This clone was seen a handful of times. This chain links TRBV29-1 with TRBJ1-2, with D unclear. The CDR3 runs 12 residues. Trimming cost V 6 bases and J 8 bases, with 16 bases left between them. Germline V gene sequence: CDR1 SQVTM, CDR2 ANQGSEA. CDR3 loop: CSVQSLRDGYTF. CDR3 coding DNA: TGCAGCGTCCAAAGCCTGAGAGACGGCTACACCTTC.

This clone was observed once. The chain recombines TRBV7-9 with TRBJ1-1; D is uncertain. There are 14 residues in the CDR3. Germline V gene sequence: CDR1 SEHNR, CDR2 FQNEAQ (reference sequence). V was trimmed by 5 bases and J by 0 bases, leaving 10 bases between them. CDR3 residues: CASSRNSLNTEAFF. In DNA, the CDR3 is TGTGCCAGCAGCCGGAATTCTCTGAACACTGAAGCTTTCTTT.

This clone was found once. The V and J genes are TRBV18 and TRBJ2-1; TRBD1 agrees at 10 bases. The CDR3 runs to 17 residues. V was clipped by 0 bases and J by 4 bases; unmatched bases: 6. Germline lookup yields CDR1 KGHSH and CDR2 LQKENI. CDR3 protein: CASSPPTGTGAYNEQFF. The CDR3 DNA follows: TGTGCCAGCTCACCACCTACCGGGACAGGGGCGTACAATGAGCAGTTCTTC.

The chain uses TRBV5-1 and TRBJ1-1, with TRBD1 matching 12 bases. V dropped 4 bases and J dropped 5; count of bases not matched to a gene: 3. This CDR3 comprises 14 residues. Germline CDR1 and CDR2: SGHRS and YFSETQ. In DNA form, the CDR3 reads TGCGCCAGCAGCCGGGGACAGGGGGCGACTGAAGCTTTCTTT. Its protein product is CASSRGQGATEAFF.

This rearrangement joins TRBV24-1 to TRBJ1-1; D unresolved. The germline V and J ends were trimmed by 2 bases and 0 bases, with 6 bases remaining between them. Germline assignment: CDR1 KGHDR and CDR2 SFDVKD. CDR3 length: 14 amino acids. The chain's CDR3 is CATSDSNMNTEAFF. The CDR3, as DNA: TGTGCCACCAGTGATTCCAATATGAACACTGAAGCTTTCTTT.

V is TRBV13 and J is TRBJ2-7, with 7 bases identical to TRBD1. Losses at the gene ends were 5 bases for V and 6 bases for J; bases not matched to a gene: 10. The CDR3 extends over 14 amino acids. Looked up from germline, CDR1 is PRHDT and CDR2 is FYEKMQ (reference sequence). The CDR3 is CASSLDRVSREQYF. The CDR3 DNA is TGTGCCAGCAGCCTTGACAGGGTTTCGCGCGAGCAGTACTTC.

The chain's CDR3 is CASSSIVGSLGETQYF. The CDR3 region has the DNA TGTGCCAGCAGCTCCATAGTAGGCAGTCTTGGAGAGACCCAGTACTTC. This chain links TRBV7-9 with TRBJ2-5, with D unclear. Trimming pared 4 bases from V and 4 bases from J, leaving 19 bases between. This CDR3 has 16 amino acids. The germline gives CDR1 SEHNR, CDR2 FQNEAQ (reference sequence).

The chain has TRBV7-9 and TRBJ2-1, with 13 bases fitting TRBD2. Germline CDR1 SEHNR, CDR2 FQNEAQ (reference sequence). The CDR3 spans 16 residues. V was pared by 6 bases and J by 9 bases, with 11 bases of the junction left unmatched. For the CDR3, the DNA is TGTGCCAGCAGTCCTATTGGACTAGCGGGAGAACTTGAGCAGTTCTTC. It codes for CASSPIGLAGELEQFF.

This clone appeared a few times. The CDR3 DNA reads TGTGCCAGTACCACCCCCCGGCGGTCGATTGGAAACACCATATATTTT. This encodes CASTTPRRSIGNTIYF. The chain employs TRBV19 and TRBJ1-3; no firm D call. The CDR3 runs to 16 residues. Germline CDR1 is LNHDA and CDR2 is SQIVND (reference sequence). The germline V and J ends were trimmed by 7 bases and 3 bases, with 19 bases remaining between them.

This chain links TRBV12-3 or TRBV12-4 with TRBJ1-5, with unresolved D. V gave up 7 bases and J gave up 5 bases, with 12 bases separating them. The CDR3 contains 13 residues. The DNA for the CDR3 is TGTGCCAGCAAAGCCGGGAGATATCAGCCCCAGCATTTT. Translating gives CASKAGRYQPQHF.

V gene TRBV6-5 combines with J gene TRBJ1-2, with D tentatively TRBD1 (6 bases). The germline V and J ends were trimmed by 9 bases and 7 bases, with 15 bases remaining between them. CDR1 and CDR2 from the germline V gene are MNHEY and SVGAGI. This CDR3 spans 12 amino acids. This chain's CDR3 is CASTGQGSGYTF. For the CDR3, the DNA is TGTGCCAGTACAGGGCAAGGGAGTGGCTACACCTTC.

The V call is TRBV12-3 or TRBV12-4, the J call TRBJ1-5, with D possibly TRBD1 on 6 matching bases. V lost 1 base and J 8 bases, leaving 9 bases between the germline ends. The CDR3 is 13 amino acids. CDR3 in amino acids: CASSLGGGEPQHF. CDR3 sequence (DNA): TGTGCCAGCAGTTTAGGAGGGGGGGAGCCCCAGCATTTT.

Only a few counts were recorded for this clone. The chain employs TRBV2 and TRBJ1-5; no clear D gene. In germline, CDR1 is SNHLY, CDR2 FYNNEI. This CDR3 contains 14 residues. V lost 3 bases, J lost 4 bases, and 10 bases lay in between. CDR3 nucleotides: TGTGCCAGCAGTGACCCTCGGGGAAATCAGCCCCAGCATTTT. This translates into CASSDPRGNQPQHF.

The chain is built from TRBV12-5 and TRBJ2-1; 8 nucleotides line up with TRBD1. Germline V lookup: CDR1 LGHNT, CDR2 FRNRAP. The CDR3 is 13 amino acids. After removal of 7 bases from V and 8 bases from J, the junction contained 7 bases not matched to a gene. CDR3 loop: CASALQGEDEQFF. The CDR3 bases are TGTGCTAGTGCCCTACAGGGGGAAGATGAGCAGTTCTTC. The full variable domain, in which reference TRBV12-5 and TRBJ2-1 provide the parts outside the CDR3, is DARVTQTPRHKVTEMGQEVTMRCQPILGHNTVFWYRQTMMQGLELLAYFRNRAPLDDSGMPKDRFSAEMPDATLATLKIQPSEPRDSAVYFCASALQGEDEQFFGPGTRLTVL.

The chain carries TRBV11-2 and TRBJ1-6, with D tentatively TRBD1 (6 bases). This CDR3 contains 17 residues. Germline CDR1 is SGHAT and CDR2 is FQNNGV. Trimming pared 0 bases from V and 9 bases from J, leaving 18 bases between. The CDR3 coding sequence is TGTGCCAGCAGCTTAGATCAGGTCGTGGTAGGGGGTTCACCCCTCCACTTT. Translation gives CASSLDQVVVGGSPLHF.

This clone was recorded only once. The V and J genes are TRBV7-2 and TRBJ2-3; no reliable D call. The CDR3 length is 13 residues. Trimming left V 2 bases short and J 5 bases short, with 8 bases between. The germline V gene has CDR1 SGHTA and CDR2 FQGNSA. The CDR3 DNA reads TGTGCCAGCAGCTTAATTGGACGAGATACGCAGTATTTT. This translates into CASSLIGRDTQYF.

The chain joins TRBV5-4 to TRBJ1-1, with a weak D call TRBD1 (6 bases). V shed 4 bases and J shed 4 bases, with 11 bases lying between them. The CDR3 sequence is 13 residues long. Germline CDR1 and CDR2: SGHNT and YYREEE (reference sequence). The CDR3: CASSEQGRTEAFF. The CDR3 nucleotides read TGTGCCAGCAGCGAACAGGGCCGCACTGAAGCTTTCTTT.

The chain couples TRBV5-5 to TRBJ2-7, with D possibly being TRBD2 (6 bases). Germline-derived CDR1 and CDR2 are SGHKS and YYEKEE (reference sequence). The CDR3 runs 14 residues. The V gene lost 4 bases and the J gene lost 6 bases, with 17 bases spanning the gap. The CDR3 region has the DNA TGTGCCAGCAGCCCGGGACTGATGCCCATCGAGCAGTACTTC. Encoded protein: CASSPGLMPIEQYF. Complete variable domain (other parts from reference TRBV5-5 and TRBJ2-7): DAGVTQSPTHLIKTRGQQVTLRCSPISGHKSVSWYQQVLGQGPQFIFQYYEKEERGRGNFPDRFSARQFPNYSSELNVNALLLGDSALYLCASSPGLMPIEQYFGPGTRLTVT.

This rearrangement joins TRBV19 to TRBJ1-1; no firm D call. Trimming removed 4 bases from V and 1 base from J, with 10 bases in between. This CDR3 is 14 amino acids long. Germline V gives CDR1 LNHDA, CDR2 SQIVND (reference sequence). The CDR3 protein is CASSRTPPNTEAFF. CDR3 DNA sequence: TGTGCCAGTAGTAGGACTCCACCGAACACTGAAGCTTTCTTT.

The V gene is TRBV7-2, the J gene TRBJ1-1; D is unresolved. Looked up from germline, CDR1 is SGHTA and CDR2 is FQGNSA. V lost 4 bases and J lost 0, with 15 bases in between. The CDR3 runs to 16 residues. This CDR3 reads CASSWVVSPMNTEAFF. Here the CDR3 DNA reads TGTGCCAGCAGCTGGGTGGTGTCCCCTATGAACACTGAAGCTTTCTTT.

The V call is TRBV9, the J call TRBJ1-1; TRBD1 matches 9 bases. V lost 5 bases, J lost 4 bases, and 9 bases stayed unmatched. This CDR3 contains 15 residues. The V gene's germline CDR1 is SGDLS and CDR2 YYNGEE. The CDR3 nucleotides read TGTGCCAGCAGTCGACAACAGGGGGCAGGCACTGAAGCTTTCTTT. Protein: CASSRQQGAGTEAFF.